This TCR beta chain was documented in a study of T cell changes during pregnancy in multiple sclerosis. The CDR3 length is 14 residues. Germline V gene data show CDR1 as GTSNPN and CDR2 as SVGIG (reference sequence). V gave up 7 bases and J gave up 7 bases, with 20 bases separating them. Sequencing used immunoSEQ multiplex PCR; TCRdb keeps in-frame clones, though not all of them. The profile shows under 70,000 clones, roughly 88% of them singletons. This clone was found a few times. V is TRBV30 and J is TRBJ2-1; D might be TRBD1 (7 bases). The TCR sequence derives from a female donor with multiple sclerosis, enrolled in a pregnancy study. The sequencing here drew on peripheral blood, taken in the second trimester of pregnancy. DNA of the CDR3: TGTGCCTCCGAGACAGGGAGGATATTGAATGAGCAGTTCTTC. Translation gives CASETGRILNEQFF.